Below, one TCR beta chain is given with its context. Its antigen is unknown. Qualities for individual bases were not recorded, and no much larger clone is one base off. The data were taken from a study of cytomegalovirus exposure and HLA in healthy donors (dated by TCRdb to about 2017). As for the study more broadly: According to an earlier analysis of 450 to 650 of the donors, about 170 million T cells yielded over 100 million unique TCR beta sequences and 276 Gb of sequence data. An early release covering roughly 600 HLA-typed donors comprised about 320 gigabases of sequencing data and around 80 million unique TCR sequences. Among the approximately 400 genotyped donors, around 81% belonged to the genetic ancestry cluster associated with self-reported Caucasian donors. The aim of the study was to test whether cataloging public T cell receptors could identify signatures of past pathogen exposure. Using immunosequencing, the study profiled T cell repertoires from 666 subjects and related those repertoires to cytomegalovirus serostatus. In addition to the first cohort of approximately 650 subjects, a separate validation cohort of approximately 130 different subjects was used. The study combined high-throughput TCR immunosequencing, statistical association of individual TCRs with disease status, and machine learning to predict cytomegalovirus infection status. A later analysis re-analyzed previously published TCR beta repertoires from 666 donors and added high-resolution HLA genotyping to study TCR occurrence patterns. Rather than using new phenotypic data, the later analysis identified candidate immune exposures from TCR beta sequences and from how often those sequences occurred across donors. In an earlier analysis of roughly 580 of the donors, high-throughput TCR beta sequencing was used to judge whether each TCR beta V gene segment behaved as functional or pseudogenic. Donor age, sex, ethnicity and CMV serostatus were collected together with the repertoire data. A later genetic analysis took genome-wide SNP genotypes for 398 of the 666 donors and used that subset as a discovery cohort. All discovery cohort repertoires had been generated using a single sequencing platform. HLA typing covered class I and class II loci at four-digit resolution. The number of donors typed differed by locus, with roughly 620-640 for A, B, C, DRB1 and DQB1, 522 for DQA1, about 610 for DPA1, and some 470 for DPB1. Roughly five DR-DQ haplotypes were treated as single units for association and clustering because of strong linkage in the cohort. On average, approximately 250,000 unique TCR beta nucleotide sequences were sequenced per donor among 300 to 500 genotyped donors of the cohort, with 15% to 20% of those sequences being non-productive.

The CDR3 has 16 amino acids, counting the end cysteine and phenylalanine. Only the CDR3 DNA stays, 48 bases, in frame from base 1. V has 6 bases trimmed and J has 4 bases trimmed; junction bases matching no gene number 13. The germline V gene encodes CDR1 SNHLY and CDR2 FYNNEI. In total, over 600 healthy bone marrow donors made up the cohort. At the time of sampling, all cohort members were nominally healthy, though unrecorded immune exposures were likely present. The donor tested CMV seronegative, placing the donor among the roughly 350 seronegative members of the cohort. A peripheral blood sample was provided by each donor, and peripheral blood mononuclear cells were used for TCR beta sequencing. Genomic DNA extraction from the blood cell samples was performed with the Qiagen DNeasy Blood Extraction Kit. Libraries were prepared through the immunoSEQ multiplex PCR assay. The multiplex PCR relied on a mix of 60 forward primers for TCR Vbeta segments and 13 reverse primers for TCR Jbeta segments. The CDR3 region of rearranged TCR beta genes was amplified from genomic DNA by a multiplex PCR assay. The Illumina HiSeq System was used to sequence the amplified TCR beta libraries as 87-base-pair reads. The published analysis was carried out like this. A later analysis counted tens of millions of unique TCR beta chains across the 690 or so repertoires, and some 12 million of these chains were shared by at least two donors. Raw reads were error-corrected and collapsed into unique sequences by a nearest-neighbor algorithm in which closely related sequences were merged to remove PCR and sequencing errors. To assign V, D and J gene segments, CDR3 sequences were aligned to IMGT reference sequences. For a sequence to be retained, at least a six-nucleotide match to both a V gene segment and a J gene segment was required. A rearrangement was called productive if the CDR3 had no stop codons and remained in frame with V and J, and every other rearrangement was called non-productive. Following IMGT convention, CDR3 was defined as the stretch from the second conserved V-encoded cysteine up to the conserved J-encoded phenylalanine. The earlier analysis of roughly 590 of the donors excluded any sequence lacking an unambiguous match to a single V gene segment. In an earlier analysis of 587 of the donors, V segments were called functional above 56.7% productive rearrangements and were called segregating when the between-donor standard deviation exceeded 5%. A statistical classification framework was built to diagnose cytomegalovirus status from the catalog of TCR beta chain sequences. In a later analysis, TCR nucleotide sequences were compared against IMGT/GENE-DB human TR gene sequences so that V and J genes could be assigned. In a later analysis, CDR3 sequences and most-parsimonious VDJ recombination scenarios were assigned using the TCRdist pipeline. A later analysis defined each TCR beta chain by its CDR3 amino acid sequence plus V-gene family, and excluded reads lacking a unique V-gene family. As a way to deal with suspected cross-contamination and a sequencing artifact, a later analysis dropped roughly 620 nucleotide sequences that were highly shared and had low generation probability. In a later analysis, a clonal expansion index for each public chain was calculated from normalized within-repertoire ranks of inferred template counts. In a later analysis, generation probabilities were computed using a VDJ recombination model fitted to out-of-frame rearrangements, and the results were checked against IGoR. Hypergeometric tests were used in a later analysis to score TCR-TCR, TCR-HLA and TCR-CMV co-occurrence, with a repertoire-size bias correction applied to the TCR pairs. A later analysis estimated false discovery rates by permuting HLA or CMV assignments 20 times. A later analysis grouped co-occurring TCRs with DBSCAN, adding TCRdist sequence similarity when clustering within HLA-allele-positive subsets. Co-occurrence clustering excluded repertoires with fewer than 30,000 or more than 120,000 public chains, plus five with anomalous nucleotide sharing. Imported from immuneACCESS, the table was reduced by TCRdb to in-frame sequences with V and J called. These copies leave out some clones; in studies compared against another copy, an unresolved V gene accounts for under half, and the cause of the remainder is not known. V and J calls and clone size are as listed in that table; D and trimming were resolved from the DNA. Counted in this sample were 95,000 to 150,000 clones; roughly 80% of them appeared once. The top ten clones comprise approximately 0.22% of the sample.

Broad study findings and their caveats: The authors suggested that the approach could potentially be extended to other disease states and immunological phenotypes. A cluster of highly shared sequence variants was judged likely to be a technical artifact of the sequencing pipeline. An earlier analysis of around 500 of the donors showed that most TCR beta V segments appeared in productive rearrangements either about 87% or about 30% of the time, which broadly matched IMGT annotations. HLA typing was unavailable for some donors at each locus, so association tests used only the typed subset. The study gave a list of about 150 TCR beta chains associated with cytomegalovirus. A later genetic analysis associated a missense DCLRE1C variant with V-gene and J-gene trimming of TCR beta chains, and an independent cohort replicated the association. The cohort was sequenced for TCR beta chains only, and without alpha or paired-chain data the features that could be detected were limited. Sequencing depth was assumed to be roughly uniform across donors in the presence/absence analyses, though that assumption may not hold. Three of the identified cytomegalovirus-associated TCR beta chains were confirmed in vitro to be specific for cytomegalovirus antigens. Strong co-occurrence of HLA alleles, especially DR and DQ, made assigning TCR associations to individual alleles difficult. Specific HLA alleles were associated with roughly 17,000 TCR beta sequences at a false discovery rate of 0.05 in a later analysis. The only immune exposure information available for the cohort was CMV serostatus. Because counts were too low, some 17 rarely observed V segments, including chromosome 9 orphons, were excluded from the earlier analysis of 587 of the donors. In a later analysis, the rate of TCR association differed among HLA loci, with DRB1 alleles having the most associated TCRs and HLA-C alleles having the fewest. A further reported finding was that TCR beta sequences accurately predicted the HLA-A and HLA-B alleles for most subjects in the first cohort. In a later analysis, HLA-associated TCR beta chains showed more clonal expansion and lower generation probabilities than non-associated chains that were equally common. According to a later analysis, most CMV-associated TCR beta chains appeared to be HLA-restricted, and the HLA associations seemed to be driven largely by CMV exposure. Several of the top co-occurrence clusters appeared to be linked to parvovirus B19, influenza, CMV and Epstein-Barr virus, according to a later analysis. A later genetic analysis reported fewer N-insertions in productive TCRs among donors in an Asian-associated ancestry cluster than the roughly 670-donor mean. Cytomegalovirus status was reported to be diagnosed by the classifier with high specificity and sensitivity in both the original and validation cohorts. Linkage disequilibrium might explain the correlated functional status among segregating V segments, but an unknown experimental factor could not be ruled out. Across donors, most TCR sequences were observed very rarely, whereas some public TCRs were present in many individuals. Some IMGT-functional V segments, including TRBV6-2 and TRBV6-3, could not be distinguished by the 87-base-pair reads and were therefore excluded.

This receptor was identified in a man aged 45-65 years in good health and CMV-seronegative. This chain is built from TRBV2 and TRBJ2-5, and 8 bases in between align with TRBD2. The sequenced sample consisted of PBMCs. The CDR3 reads as follows: CASSLLLAASGETQYF. The nucleotide sequence reads as follows: TGTGCCAGCAGCCTTTTACTAGCGGCGAGCGGAGAGACCCAGTACTTC.